These 7 T cell receptor beta chains came from one sample sequenced in a study of spatial heterogeneity in lung cancer. Study conclusions and caveats: Counts of expanded intratumoral alpha and beta TCRs tracked tumor mutation counts.

These receptors have no known antigen. TCRdb re-called the 5' RACE reads with MiXCR, one entry per CDR3 protein. The table lists roughly 2,000 distinct CDR3 sequences, about 3% of them singletons. Time point noted: sample taken at primary tumor resection. This sample comprised lung tumor tissue, obtained at surgery. These receptors were obtained from a female donor with early-stage non-small cell lung cancer.

In its sample, this clonotype ranks as medium-sized. The CDR3 region is CSADRERAFF. The CDR3 nucleotides are TGCAGCGCCGACAGGGAGAGAGCTTTCTTT. The chain uses TRBV20-1 and TRBJ1-1, with TRBD1 matching 7 bases. Germline V gene data show CDR1 as DFQATT and CDR2 as SNEGSKA (reference sequence). CDR3 length equals 10 residues.

This clonotype has a count of ten or more. The chain recombines TRBV20-1 with TRBJ2-7, with D possibly being TRBD1 or TRBD2 (6 bases each). V dropped 5 bases and J dropped 6 bases, with 17 bases sitting between them. Germline V gene lookup returns CDR1 DFQATT and CDR2 SNEGSKA (reference sequence). This CDR3 has 13 residues. The CDR3 DNA sequence: TGCAGTGCTCGGGTCCGGGGGCTTCCCGAGCAGTACTTC. This gives the protein CSARVRGLPEQYF.

This clonotype was seen many times. This chain uses TRBV12-3 or TRBV12-4 with TRBJ2-5; possible D gene TRBD2, 5 bases. V was shortened by 3 bases and J by 4 bases, with 9 bases between the two germline ends. The CDR3 has 13 amino acids. The CDR3 DNA reads as TGTGCCAGCAGTTTGGGAGTAATAGAGACCCAGTACTTC. The encoded protein is CASSLGVIETQYF.

This clonotype is medium-sized in the sample. This rearrangement joins TRBV12-3 or TRBV12-4 to TRBJ2-1, with TRBD1 identical over 12 bases. V gave up 5 bases and J gave up 6 bases; unmatched junction bases: 2. The CDR3 extends over 14 amino acids. CDR3 region: CASSGTGGLNEQFF. The DNA of the CDR3 is TGTGCCAGCAGTGGGACAGGGGGCCTCAATGAGCAGTTCTTC.

By share, this clonotype ranks as medium-sized (0.01 to 0.1%). The chain couples TRBV5-4 to TRBJ2-1; D uncertain. Per germline, CDR1 SGHNT and CDR2 YYREEE (reference sequence). V gave up 2 bases and J gave up 16 bases, with 28 bases separating them. This CDR3 has 16 amino acids. The CDR3 loop reads CASSFGHKGFGHKEFF. The DNA of the CDR3 is TGTGCCAGCAGCTTCGGTCATAAGGGCTTCGGTCATAAGGAATTCTTC. Supplemented by reference TRBV5-4 and TRBJ2-1, the full variable domain reads ETGVTQSPTHLIKTRGQQVTLRCSSQSGHNTVSWYQQALGQGPQFIFQYYREEENGRGNFPPRFSGLQFPNYSSELNVNALELDDSALYLCASSFGHKGFGHKEFFGPGTRLTVL.

This clonotype is medium-sized in the sample. This sequence joins TRBV7-8 and TRBJ1-5; 10 nucleotides line up with TRBD1. The germline V gene encodes CDR1 SGHVS and CDR2 FQNEAQ. V shed 0 bases and J 1 base; nucleotides not matched to a gene: 0. This CDR3 is built from 16 residues. CDR3 sequence reads: CASSLADRGSNQPQHF. CDR3 nucleotides: TGTGCCAGCAGCTTAGCGGACAGGGGGAGCAATCAGCCCCAGCATTTT.

This clonotype was found many times. The chain carries TRBV5-6 and TRBJ2-3, with 8 bases fitting TRBD2. Germline loops: CDR1 SGHDT, CDR2 YYEEEE. V gave up 2 bases and J gave up 6 bases; unmatched junction bases: 11. This CDR3 has 16 amino acids. The CDR3 here is CASSFLSSAGEDTQYF. The CDR3 DNA follows: TGTGCCAGCAGCTTTCTCTCCTCAGCGGGGGAGGATACGCAGTATTTT.